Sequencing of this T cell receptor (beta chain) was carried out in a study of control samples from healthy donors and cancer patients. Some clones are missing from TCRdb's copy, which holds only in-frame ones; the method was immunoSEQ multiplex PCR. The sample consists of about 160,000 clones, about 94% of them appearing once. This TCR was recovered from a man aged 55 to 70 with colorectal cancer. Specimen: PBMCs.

CDR3 sequence: CASSQDLQMNTEAFF. CDR3 nucleotide sequence: TGTGCCAGCAGCCAAGACCTTCAGATGAACACTGAAGCTTTCTTT. The rearrangement links TRBV3-1 (or the pseudogene TRBV3-2) to TRBJ1-1; the D is unclear. Trimming pared 0 bases from V and 0 bases from J, leaving 8 bases between. Germline loops: CDR1 LGHDT, CDR2 YNNKEL (reference sequence). This CDR3 contains 15 residues.